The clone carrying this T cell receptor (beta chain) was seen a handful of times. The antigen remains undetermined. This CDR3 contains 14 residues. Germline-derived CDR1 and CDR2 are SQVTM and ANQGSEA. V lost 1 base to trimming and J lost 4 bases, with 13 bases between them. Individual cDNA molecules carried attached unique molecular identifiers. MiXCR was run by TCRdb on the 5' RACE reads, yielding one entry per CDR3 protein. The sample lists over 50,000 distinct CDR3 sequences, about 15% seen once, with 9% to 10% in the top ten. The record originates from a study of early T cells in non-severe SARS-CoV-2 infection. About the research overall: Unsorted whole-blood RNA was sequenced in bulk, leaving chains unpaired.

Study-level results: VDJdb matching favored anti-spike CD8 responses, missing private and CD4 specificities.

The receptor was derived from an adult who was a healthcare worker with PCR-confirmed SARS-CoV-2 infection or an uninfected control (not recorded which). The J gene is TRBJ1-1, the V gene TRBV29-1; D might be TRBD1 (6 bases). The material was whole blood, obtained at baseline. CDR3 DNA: TGCAGCGTTGAAGGGGGGCGAGGGAGCACTGAAGCTTTCTTT. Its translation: CSVEGGRGSTEAFF.